This T cell receptor beta chain is from a study of control samples from healthy donors and cancer patients. Sequencing was performed with immunoSEQ multiplex PCR; in TCRdb, only in-frame clones are kept and a portion is missing. The table includes under 150,000 clones, roughly 89% detected once. Germline CDR1 and CDR2: MNHEY and SMNVEV (reference sequence). V was cut by 3 bases and J by 1 base, with 6 bases left in between. CDR3 length: 13 amino acids. In its sample, this clone was seen once. The source of this sequence is a man aged 25 to 40 in good health. The V call is TRBV27, the J call TRBJ1-1, with D uncertain. Sequencing was carried out using blood. CDR3 nucleotide sequence: TGTGCCAGCAGTTTTTCACAGAACACTGAAGCTTTCTTT. It translates to CASSFSQNTEAFF.